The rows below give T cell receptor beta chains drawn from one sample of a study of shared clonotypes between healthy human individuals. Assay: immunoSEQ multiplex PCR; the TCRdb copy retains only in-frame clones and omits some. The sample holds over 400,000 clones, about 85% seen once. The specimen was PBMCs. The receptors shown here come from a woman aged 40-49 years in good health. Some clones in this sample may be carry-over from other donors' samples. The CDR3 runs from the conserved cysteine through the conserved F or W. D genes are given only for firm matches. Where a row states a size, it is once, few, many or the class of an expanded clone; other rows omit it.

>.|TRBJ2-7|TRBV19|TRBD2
CASSIGLAGTYEQYF
TGTGCCAGTAGTATAGGACTAGCGGGAACCTACGAGCAGTACTTC
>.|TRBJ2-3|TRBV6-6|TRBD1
CASSYRDRGTDTQYF
TGTGCCAGCAGTTACCGGGACAGGGGAACAGATACGCAGTATTTT
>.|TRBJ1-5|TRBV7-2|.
CASSLDSNQPQHF
TGTGCCAGCAGCTTAGATAGCAATCAGCCCCAGCATTTT
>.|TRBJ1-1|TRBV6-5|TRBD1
CASRPTGTGLTEAFF
TGTGCCAGCAGACCTACCGGGACAGGGCTCACTGAAGCTTTCTTT
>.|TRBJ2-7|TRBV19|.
CASSPQAEAYEQYF
TGTGCCAGTAGCCCGCAAGCGGAAGCCTACGAGCAGTACTTC
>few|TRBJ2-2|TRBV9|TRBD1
CASSGRRQGTNTGELFF
TGTGCCAGCAGCGGCCGACGACAGGGAACAAACACCGGGGAGCTGTTTTTT
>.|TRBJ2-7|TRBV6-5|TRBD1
CASSYSGAGGSYEQYF
TGTGCCAGCAGTTACTCAGGTGCAGGGGGCTCGTACGAGCAGTACTTC
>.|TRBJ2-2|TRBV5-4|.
CASSLAQRTGELFF
TGTGCCAGCAGCTTGGCCCAGCGGACCGGGGAGCTGTTTTTT
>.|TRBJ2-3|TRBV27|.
CASSKREADTQYF
TGTGCCAGCAGCAAACGAGAGGCAGATACGCAGTATTTT
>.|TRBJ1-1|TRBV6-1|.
CASSQTPGSDTEAFF
TGTGCCAGCAGCCAGACCCCAGGTAGCGACACTGAAGCTTTCTTT
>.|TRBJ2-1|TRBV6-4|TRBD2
CASSSSSGRASYNEQFF
TGTGCCAGCAGCTCCTCTAGCGGGAGGGCCTCCTACAATGAGCAGTTCTTC
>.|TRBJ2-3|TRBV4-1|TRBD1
CASSLRDRSGDTQYF
TGCGCCAGCAGCCTAAGGGACAGGTCAGGAGATACGCAGTATTTT
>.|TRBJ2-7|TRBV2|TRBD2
CASSEERGGGVRYF
TGTGCCAGCAGTGAAGAGCGAGGTGGGGGGGTCCGGTACTTC
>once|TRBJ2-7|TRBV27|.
CASSPPGRATYEQYF
TGTGCCAGCAGCCCGCCGGGACGGGCAACCTACGAGCAGTACTTC
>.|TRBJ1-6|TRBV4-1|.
CASSPGLTLHF
TGCGCCAGCAGCCCCGGTCTCACCCTCCACTTT
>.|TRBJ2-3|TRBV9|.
CASSVGLAGTDTQYF
TGTGCCAGCAGCGTAGGGCTAGCCGGCACAGATACGCAGTATTTT
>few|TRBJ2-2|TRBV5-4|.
CASSLWDRAGELFF
TGTGCCAGCAGCTTATGGGACCGCGCTGGGGAGCTGTTTTTT
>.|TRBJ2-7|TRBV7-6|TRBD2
CASSLASGSYYEQYF
TGTGCCAGCAGCTTAGCTAGCGGGTCCTACTACGAGCAGTACTTC
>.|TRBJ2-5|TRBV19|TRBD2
CASSIFGGETQYF
TGTGCCAGTAGTATTTTCGGGGGGGAGACCCAGTACTTC
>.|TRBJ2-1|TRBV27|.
CASSLGPVYNEQFF
TGTGCCAGCAGTTTAGGTCCAGTCTACAATGAGCAGTTCTTC
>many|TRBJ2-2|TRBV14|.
CASSLIPGELFF
TGTGCCAGCAGCCTAATACCCGGGGAGCTGTTTTTT
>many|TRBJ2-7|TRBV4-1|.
CASSQGLSGLRAEQYF
TGCGCCAGCAGCCAGGGATTATCGGGACTCCGGGCCGAGCAGTACTTC
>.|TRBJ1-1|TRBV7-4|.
CASSKDRYTEAFF
TGTGCCAGCAGTAAAGACAGGTACACTGAAGCTTTCTTT
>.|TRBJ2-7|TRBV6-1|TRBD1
CASSGIGQGVSHEQYF
TGTGCCAGCAGTGGGATCGGACAGGGGGTCAGTCACGAGCAGTACTTC
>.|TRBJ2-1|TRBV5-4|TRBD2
CASSLAAGGLFF
TGTGCCAGCAGCTTGGCAGCGGGAGGATTGTTCTTC
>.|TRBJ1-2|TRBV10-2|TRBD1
CATAPDRGSSSYTF
TGCGCCACAGCCCCGGACAGGGGGTCTAGTAGCTACACCTTC
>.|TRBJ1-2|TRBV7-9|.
CASSSARGYGYTF
TGTGCCAGCAGCTCCGCACGGGGTTATGGCTACACCTTC
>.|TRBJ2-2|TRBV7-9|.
CASSPSSGELFF
TGTGCCAGCAGCCCCAGCAGCGGGGAGCTGTTTTTT
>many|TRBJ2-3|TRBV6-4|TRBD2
CASSEGGSPTDTQYF
TGTGCCAGCAGTGAGGGCGGGAGCCCCACAGATACGCAGTATTTT
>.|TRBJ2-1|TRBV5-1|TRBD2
CASSKLAGGPYNEQFF
TGCGCCAGCAGCAAACTAGCGGGAGGGCCCTACAATGAGCAGTTCTTC
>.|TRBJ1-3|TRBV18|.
CASSPGLGDSGNTIYF
TGTGCCAGCTCACCGGGACTGGGTGACTCTGGAAACACCATATATTTT
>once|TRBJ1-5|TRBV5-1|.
CASSLETPEKPQHF
TGCGCCAGCAGCTTGGAGACGCCCGAGAAGCCCCAGCATTTT
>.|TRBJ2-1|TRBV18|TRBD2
CASSPLKREVYNEQFF
TGTGCCAGCTCACCACTCAAGCGGGAGGTCTACAATGAGCAGTTCTTC
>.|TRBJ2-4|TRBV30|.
CAAHDVWPLAKNIQYF
TGTGCCGCACATGACGTCTGGCCTCTCGCCAAAAACATTCAGTACTTC
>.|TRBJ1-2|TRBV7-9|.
CASSLGDYGYTF
TGTGCCAGCAGCTTGGGGGACTATGGCTACACCTTC
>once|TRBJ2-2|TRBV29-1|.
CSGGRNTGELFF
TGCAGCGGGGGAAGGAACACCGGGGAGCTGTTTTTT
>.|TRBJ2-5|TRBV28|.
CASSLGGRRETQYF
TGTGCCAGCAGCTTGGGGGGCAGACGAGAGACCCAGTACTTC
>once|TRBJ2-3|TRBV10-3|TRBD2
CAISSGEGDTQYF
TGTGCCATCAGTAGCGGGGAGGGGGATACGCAGTATTTT
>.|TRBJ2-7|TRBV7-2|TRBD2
CASNLGRERHEQYF
TGTGCCAGCAACCTGGGGCGGGAGCGGCACGAGCAGTACTTC
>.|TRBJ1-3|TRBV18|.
CASPKWTPTTPPPTIYF
TGTGCCAGCCCGAAATGGACACCCACCACACCACCCCCGACCATATATTTT
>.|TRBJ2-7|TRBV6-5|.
CASSYRAGPTYEQYF
TGTGCCAGCAGTTACCGGGCGGGACCCACCTACGAGCAGTACTTC
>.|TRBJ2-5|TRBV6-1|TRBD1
CASRPGQGKETQYF
TGTGCCAGCAGGCCGGGACAGGGGAAAGAGACCCAGTACTTC